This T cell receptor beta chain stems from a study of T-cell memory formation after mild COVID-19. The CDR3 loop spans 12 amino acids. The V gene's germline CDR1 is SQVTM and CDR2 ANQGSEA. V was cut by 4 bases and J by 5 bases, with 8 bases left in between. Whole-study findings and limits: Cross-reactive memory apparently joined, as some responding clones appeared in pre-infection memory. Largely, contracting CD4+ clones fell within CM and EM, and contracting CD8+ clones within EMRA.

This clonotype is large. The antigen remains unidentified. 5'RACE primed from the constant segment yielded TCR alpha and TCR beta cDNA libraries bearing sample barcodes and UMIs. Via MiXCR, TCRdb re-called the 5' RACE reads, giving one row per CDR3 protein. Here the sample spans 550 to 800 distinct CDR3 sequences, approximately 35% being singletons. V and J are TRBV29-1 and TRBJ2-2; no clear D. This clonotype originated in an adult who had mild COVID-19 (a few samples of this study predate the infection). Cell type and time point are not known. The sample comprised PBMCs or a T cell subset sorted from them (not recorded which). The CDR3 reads CSVALNTGELFF. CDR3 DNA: TGCAGCGTTGCCCTAAATACCGGGGAGCTGTTTTTT.